This passage covers 16 T cell receptor beta chains from one sample sequenced in a study of HIV-infected patients and healthy controls. Antiretroviral therapy had run roughly three months, about 14 weeks, before follow-up blood collection. All unsorted peripheral T cells were captured because whole blood was used without fractionation. Reverse transcription used approximately 500 ng RNA and constant-region primers for alpha and beta. Alpha and beta chain libraries were made separately by chain-specific third strand synthesis with multiplexing indices. TCRdb passed the 5' RACE reads through MiXCR, listing each CDR3 protein once. The sample has roughly 9,300 distinct CDR3 sequences; under 7% are singletons. The sample here was blood, taken during antiretroviral therapy. Receptor source: an adult with HIV infection. The donor label of this sample is uncertain.

This clonotype is medium-sized within its sample. This chain connects TRBV7-9 to TRBJ2-1, with D maybe TRBD1 (5 bases). The CDR3 covers 11 residues. Per germline, CDR1 SEHNR and CDR2 FQNEAQ (reference sequence). Trimming pared 8 bases from V and 5 bases from J, leaving 7 bases between. In nucleotides, the CDR3 is TGTGCCAGCGCAGGGAACAATGAGCAGTTCTTC. This codes for CASAGNNEQFF.

This clonotype was detected many times. The chain uses TRBV7-9 and TRBJ2-3, with 12 nucleotides matching TRBD2. The CDR3 length is 16 residues. Germline V gene data show CDR1 as SEHNR and CDR2 as FQNEAQ (reference sequence). V was pared by 4 bases and J by 3 bases, with 5 bases of the junction left unmatched. CDR3 region: CASSSLAGGPTDTQYF. The CDR3 nucleotides are TGTGCCAGCAGCTCCCTAGCGGGAGGGCCTACAGATACGCAGTATTTT. The full variable domain, rest sourced from reference TRBV7-9 and TRBJ2-3, is DTGVSQNPRHKITKRGQNVTFRCDPISEHNRLYWYRQTLGQGPEFLTYFQNEAQLEKSRLLSDRFSAERPKGSFSTLEIQRTEQGDSAMYLCASSSLAGGPTDTQYFGPGTRLTVL.

By its share, this clonotype is medium-sized (0.01 to 0.1%). The rearrangement uses TRBV6-6 and TRBJ2-7; D uncertain. The length of the CDR3 is 15 residues. V lost 0 bases and J 2 bases, leaving 11 bases between the germline ends. Germline loops: CDR1 MNHNY, CDR2 SVGAGI (reference sequence). The CDR3: CASSYSGGSTYEQYF. The CDR3 coding sequence is TGTGCCAGCAGTTACTCAGGCGGATCGACCTACGAGCAGTACTTC.

The table lists this clonotype with many counts. The rearrangement links TRBV28 to TRBJ1-5, with D possibly TRBD1 on 5 matching bases. Per germline, CDR1 MDHEN and CDR2 SYDVKM. Trimming took off 6 bases at V and 7 bases at J, with 16 bases between the two ends. CDR3 length: 14 amino acids. The CDR3 sequence: CASRLGPRGQPQHF. The CDR3, as DNA: TGTGCCAGCAGGCTGGGACCTCGGGGGCAGCCCCAGCATTTT.

In this sample, this clonotype turned up many times. The gene calls are TRBV7-8 and TRBJ2-3, with unresolved D. The CDR3 covers 13 residues. Per germline, CDR1 SGHVS and CDR2 FQNEAQ. V was pared by 6 bases and J by 0 bases, with 7 bases between. The CDR3 region has the DNA TGTGCCAGCAGAACTTCTAGCACAGATACGCAGTATTTT. Its translation is CASRTSSTDTQYF.

V usage is TRBV5-1 and J usage is TRBJ2-5; D call uncertain. Per germline, CDR1 SGHRS and CDR2 YFSETQ. The V end was cut by 0 bases, the J end by 0 bases, with 12 bases between. The CDR3 is 16 amino acids. The CDR3 DNA sequence: TGCGCCAGCAGCTTGGCCGGTATGACTTACCAAGAGACCCAGTACTTC. Amino acid sequence: CASSLAGMTYQETQYF.

This clonotype was counted many times. CDR3 sequence: CASTTHRDPDTQYF. CDR3 DNA sequence: TGTGCCAGCACCACCCACAGGGACCCAGATACGCAGTATTTT. The V gene is TRBV12-3 or TRBV12-4, the J gene TRBJ2-3, with a weak D call TRBD1 (6 bases). V lost 7 bases and J lost 4, with 15 bases in between. The CDR3 spans 14 residues.

This clonotype was observed at least ten times. The chain combines TRBV2 with TRBJ2-3, with D uncertain. The V gene's germline CDR1 is SNHLY and CDR2 FYNNEI. CDR3 length: 17 residues. V was pared by 2 bases and J by 2 bases, with 17 bases between. The CDR3 reads CASSERLRGDFTDTQYF. CDR3 sequence (DNA): TGTGCCAGCAGTGAAAGATTGAGAGGCGACTTCACAGATACGCAGTATTTT.

This clonotype was seen once. The chain joins TRBV3-1 to TRBJ2-5; D may be TRBD2 (6 bases). V lost 6 bases, J lost 5 bases, and 10 bases lay in between. Germline V CDR1 and CDR2: LGHDT, YNNKEL (reference sequence). This CDR3 spans 12 amino acids. The CDR3 spells CASRAGGETQYF. The CDR3 DNA is TGTGCCAGCAGAGCGGGTGGGGAGACCCAGTACTTC.

This clonotype was counted at least ten times. The V gene is TRBV20-1, the J gene TRBJ2-3; 9 bases align to TRBD2. The CDR3 covers 14 residues. V was pared by 4 bases and J by 1 base, with 3 bases of the junction left unmatched. The germline gives CDR1 DFQATT, CDR2 SNEGSKA (reference sequence). CDR3 loop: CSAIQRGGTDTQYF. CDR3 sequence (DNA): TGCAGTGCTATCCAGCGGGGGGGCACAGATACGCAGTATTTT.

CDR3 bases: TGTGCCAGCAGTTTAAGAGCGGGAGGGCCGAATACGCAGTATTTT. Protein: CASSLRAGGPNTQYF. The chain combines TRBV12-3 or TRBV12-4 with TRBJ2-3, with 10 bases aligning to TRBD2. Trimming cost V 2 bases and J 7 bases; bases outside gene matches: 6. This CDR3 region has 15 residues.

This clonotype showed up just a few times. The rearrangement links TRBV20-1 to TRBJ2-7; D may be TRBD2 (5 bases). Germline V gene sequence: CDR1 DFQATT, CDR2 SNEGSKA (reference sequence). Trimming took 4 bases from V and 1 from J, leaving 11 bases between them. The CDR3 consists of 13 residues. DNA for the CDR3: TGCAGTGCTACAAAACTAGAGTCCTACGAGCAGTACTTC. Translated: CSATKLESYEQYF.

This clonotype was recorded at least ten times. This rearrangement joins TRBV6-5 to TRBJ2-7; D is possibly TRBD2 (5 bases). CDR3 length equals 13 residues. Germline assignment: CDR1 MNHEY and CDR2 SVGAGI. V lost 2 bases, J lost 6 bases, and 11 bases lay in between. CDR3 protein: CASSYTSSREQYF. Written as DNA, the CDR3 is TGTGCCAGCAGTTACACCTCTAGCCGCGAGCAGTACTTC.

Sample share makes this clonotype medium-sized. Mismatch with germline at one junction end may stem from a read error. The V and J genes are TRBV5-1 and TRBJ2-6; 10 nucleotides line up with TRBD1. Germline CDR1 SGHRS, CDR2 YFSETQ. The CDR3 runs to 15 residues. CDR3 nucleotides: TGCGCCAGCAGCTTGGAAGGGACAGGGGTCAACGTCCTGACTTTC. Amino acids: CASSLEGTGVNVLTF.

In its sample, this clonotype ranks as medium-sized. V and J are TRBV5-4 and TRBJ2-3; 10 bases map to TRBD2. Germline assignment: CDR1 SGHNT and CDR2 YYREEE (reference sequence). V lost 3 bases to trimming and J lost 1 base; unmatched junction nucleotides: 2. The CDR3 contains 15 residues. The CDR3 loop is CASSSGLAGTDTQYF. The DNA of the CDR3 is TGTGCCAGCAGCTCCGGACTAGCGGGCACAGATACGCAGTATTTT.

J is TRBJ2-1 and V is TRBV20-1; D is possibly TRBD1 or TRBD2 (6 bases each). This CDR3 is 16 amino acids long. The germline V gene has CDR1 DFQATT and CDR2 SNEGSKA (reference sequence). V lost 0 bases, J lost 4 bases, and 16 bases lay in between. CDR3: CSAREPVGGLYNEQFF. The CDR3 region has the DNA TGCAGTGCTAGAGAACCTGTAGGGGGGCTGTACAATGAGCAGTTCTTC.